This T cell receptor (beta chain) was identified in a study of radiotherapy plus CTLA-4 blockade in lung cancer. Study at large: In approximately 17% of patients, objective responses were seen; 31% had disease control.

Profiled with immunoSEQ multiplex PCR; TCRdb holds only in-frame clones, not every one. The repertoire consists of around 110,000 clones, with roughly 77% occurring once and the leading ten covering around 3.3%. Focal radiation was given together with CTLA-4 blockade (ipilimumab) to patients with chemo-refractory metastatic non-small-cell lung cancer. The CDR3 sequence is 13 residues long. Germline V lookup: CDR1 SGHNT, CDR2 YYREEE (reference sequence). Unmatched junction bases numbered 4, after V lost 4 bases and J lost 7 bases. This sequence was found in a human donor with non-small cell lung cancer that progressed on radiotherapy plus ipilimumab. Some clones in this sample may be carry-over from other donors' samples. J is TRBJ1-4 and V is TRBV5-4, with 7 nucleotides matching TRBD1. The sample was peripheral blood, taken from a patient treated with radiotherapy plus ipilimumab. In DNA form, the CDR3 reads TGTGCCAGCAGCGCGGACAGGTTTGAAAAACTGTTTTTT. This translates into CASSADRFEKLFF.